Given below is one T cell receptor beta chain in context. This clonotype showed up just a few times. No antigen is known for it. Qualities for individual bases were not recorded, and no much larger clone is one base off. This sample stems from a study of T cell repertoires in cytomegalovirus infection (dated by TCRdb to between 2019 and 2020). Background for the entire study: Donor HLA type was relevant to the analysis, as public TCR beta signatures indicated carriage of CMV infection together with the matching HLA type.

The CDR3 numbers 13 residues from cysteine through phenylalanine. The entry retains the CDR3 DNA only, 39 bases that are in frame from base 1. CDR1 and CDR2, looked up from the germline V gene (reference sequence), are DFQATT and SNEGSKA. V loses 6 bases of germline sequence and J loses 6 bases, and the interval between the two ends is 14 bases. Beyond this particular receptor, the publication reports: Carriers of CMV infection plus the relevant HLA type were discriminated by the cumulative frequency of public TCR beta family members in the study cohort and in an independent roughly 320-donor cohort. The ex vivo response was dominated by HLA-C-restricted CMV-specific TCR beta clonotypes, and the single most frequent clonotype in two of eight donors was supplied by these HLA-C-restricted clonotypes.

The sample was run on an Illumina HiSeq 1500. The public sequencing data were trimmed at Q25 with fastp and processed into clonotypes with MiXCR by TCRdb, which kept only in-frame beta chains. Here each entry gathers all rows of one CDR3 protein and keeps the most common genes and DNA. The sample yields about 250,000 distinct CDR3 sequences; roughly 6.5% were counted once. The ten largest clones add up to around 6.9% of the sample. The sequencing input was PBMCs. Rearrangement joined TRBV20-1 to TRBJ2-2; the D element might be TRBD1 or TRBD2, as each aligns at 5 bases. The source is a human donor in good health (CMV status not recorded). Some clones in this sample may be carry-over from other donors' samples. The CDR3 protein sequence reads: CSAPRVGAGELFF. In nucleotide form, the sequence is TGCAGTGCCCCCAGGGTCGGGGCCGGGGAGCTGTTTTTT.